One sample yielded the 17 T cell receptor beta chains listed below, sequenced in a study of CD8+ T cells in alopecia areata. The treatment here: oral pan-JAK inhibitor, 5-10 mg twice daily. The sequencing template was cDNA reverse transcribed from extracted RNA. This table comes from immunoSEQ multiplex PCR, and its TCRdb copy is limited to in-frame clones, with some not included. The table lists 190,000 or so clones, 50% to 60% of them singletons. The source was CD4+ T cells sorted from blood, collected at week 4, from a patient treated with tofacitinib. Source of these receptors: a human donor with alopecia areata.

The chain has TRBV30 and TRBJ2-1; no clear D. Trimming took 4 bases from V and 8 from J, leaving 9 bases between them. Germline-derived CDR1 and CDR2 are GTSNPN and SVGIG (reference sequence). This CDR3 region has 11 residues. CDR3 bases: TGTGCCTGGACTTTTAGGGATGAGCAGTTCTTC. Translating it yields CAWTFRDEQFF.

This chain joins TRBV7-2 and TRBJ2-7; either TRBD1 or TRBD2 may supply D (5 bases each). Germline CDR1 SGHTA, CDR2 FQGNSA. The CDR3 is 14 amino acids. V lost 5 bases, J lost 0 bases, and 11 bases lay in between. CDR3 sequence (DNA): TGTGCCAGCAGCCCGGGACCAAGCTCCTACGAGCAGTACTTC. It codes for CASSPGPSSYEQYF.

This chain joins TRBV30 and TRBJ1-2, with D perhaps matching TRBD1 (5 bases). The CDR3 extends over 13 amino acids. The V end lost 1 base, the J end lost 5 bases, and 11 bases lay between the germline ends. CDR1 is GTSNPN, CDR2 SVGIG, per germline (reference sequence). The CDR3 spells CAWSEQAHYGYTF. The CDR3 nucleotides are TGTGCCTGGAGTGAACAGGCTCATTATGGCTACACCTTC.

This clone is a singleton in its sample. The chain has TRBV5-6 and TRBJ1-2; D is unclear. Trimming stripped 4 bases from V and 5 bases from J, with 15 bases between. The CDR3 runs 14 residues. Germline CDR1 reads SGHDT; CDR2 reads YYEEEE. The CDR3 coding sequence is TGTGCCAGCAGCCCGCTGGGAGCCACATATGGCTACACCTTC. Translation gives CASSPLGATYGYTF.

V gene TRBV30 combines with J gene TRBJ2-2; D is unresolved. The V end lost 3 bases, the J end lost 7 bases, and 9 bases lay between the germline ends. The CDR3 covers 12 residues. Germline V gene data show CDR1 as GTSNPN and CDR2 as SVGIG (reference sequence). CDR3 DNA: TGTGCCTGGAGCACCCGAGTCGGGGAGCTGTTTTTT. It yields the protein CAWSTRVGELFF. Using reference TRBV30 and TRBJ2-2 for the parts outside the CDR3, the full variable domain is SQTIHQWPATLVQPVGSPLSLECTVEGTSNPNLYWYRQAAGRGLQLLFYSVGIGQISSEVPQNLSASRPQDRQFILSSKKLLLSDSGFYLCAWSTRVGELFFGEGSRLTVL.

This clone was detected only once. The V and J genes are TRBV30 and TRBJ2-3, with D maybe TRBD2 (6 bases). V was shortened by 3 bases and J by 5 bases, with 12 bases between the two germline ends. Looked up from germline, CDR1 is GTSNPN and CDR2 is SVGIG (reference sequence). This CDR3 spans 13 amino acids. The CDR3 DNA is TGTGCCTGGAGCAAGGGACTTGGAGATACGCAGTATTTT. Protein sequence: CAWSKGLGDTQYF.

V is TRBV2 and J is TRBJ1-5, with 11 bases that match TRBD1. CDR3 length: 16 amino acids. From germline, CDR1 is SNHLY and CDR2 FYNNEI. V gave up 8 bases and J gave up 1 base; unmatched junction bases: 7. CDR3 coding DNA: TGTGCCAGCGGGGGACAGGGGGTGAGAAGCAATCAGCCCCAGCATTTT. It specifies CASGGQGVRSNQPQHF.

The chain links TRBV29-1 to TRBJ2-2; TRBD2 matches 7 bases. Trimming cost V 5 bases and J 2 bases; bases outside gene matches: 8. The CDR3 totals 15 residues. The germline V gene has CDR1 SQVTM and CDR2 ANQGSEA. This CDR3 reads CSVTVGLQNTGELFF. DNA of the CDR3: TGCAGCGTTACGGTGGGACTACAAAACACCGGGGAGCTGTTTTTT.

The V gene is TRBV4-1, the J gene TRBJ2-3; 8 bases align to TRBD1. J gave up 5 bases and V 0 bases, and 7 bases lay outside the gene matches. Germline CDR1 MGHRA, CDR2 YSYEKL. There are 16 residues in the CDR3. The chain's CDR3 is CASSQDQGARGDTQYF. CDR3 nucleotide sequence: TGCGCCAGCAGCCAAGACCAGGGGGCGCGAGGAGATACGCAGTATTTT.

In this sample, this clone turned up a few times. CDR3 in amino acids: CASSAGLHGEETQYF. The CDR3 nucleotides are TGTGCCAGCAGCGCGGGCCTTCACGGGGAGGAGACCCAGTACTTC. V usage is TRBV9 and J usage is TRBJ2-5; D may be TRBD2 (5 bases). The germline V gene encodes CDR1 SGDLS and CDR2 YYNGEE. The V and J ends lost 3 bases and 5 bases respectively, with 17 bases between them. The CDR3 loop spans 15 amino acids.

The chain recombines TRBV29-1 with TRBJ1-6; TRBD1 matches 7 bases. Germline assignment: CDR1 SQVTM and CDR2 ANQGSEA. The CDR3 spans 13 residues. The V segment lost 5 bases and the J segment 8 bases; nucleotides outside the gene matches: 6. The DNA for the CDR3 is TGCAGCGTTTTGGGACAGATGCATTCACCCCTCCACTTT. Amino acid sequence: CSVLGQMHSPLHF.

This chain uses TRBV25-1 with TRBJ1-4, with D unresolved. This CDR3 has 17 residues. CDR1 and CDR2 (germline): MGHDK, SYGVNS. V lost 3 bases to trimming and J lost 0 bases, with 14 bases between them. The CDR3 protein is CASSDGLVPATNEKLFF. The CDR3, as DNA: TGTGCCAGCAGTGACGGTTTGGTCCCTGCAACTAATGAAAAACTGTTTTTT.

The table lists this clone with a count of one. This CDR3 is also generated by other DNA sequences in the sample. This rearrangement joins TRBV11-2 to TRBJ1-2, with TRBD1 identical over 9 bases. The V segment lost 6 bases and the J segment 2 bases; nucleotides outside the gene matches: 4. Germline loops: CDR1 SGHAT, CDR2 FQNNGV. The CDR3 runs 14 residues. CDR3 sequence (DNA): TGTGCCAGCAGGAGCGACAGGGGGAACTATGGCTACACCTTC. Its protein is CASRSDRGNYGYTF. The full variable domain, with the rest looked up from reference TRBV11-2 and TRBJ1-2, is EAGVAQSPRYKIIEKRQSVAFWCNPISGHATLYWYQQILGQGPKLLIQFQNNGVVDDSQLPKDRFSAERLKGVDSTLKIQPAKLEDSAVYLCASRSDRGNYGYTFGSGTRLTVV.

In its sample, this clone was seen a few times. The chain links TRBV29-1 to TRBJ1-2, with D possibly being TRBD1 (5 bases). This CDR3 has 13 amino acids. Germline CDR1 and CDR2: SQVTM and ANQGSEA. Trimming took off 4 bases at V and 8 bases at J, with 17 bases between the two ends. CDR3 in amino acids: CSVGQTAYPGYTF. The CDR3 DNA reads TGCAGCGTTGGGCAGACAGCCTACCCGGGCTACACCTTC.

The chain uses TRBV2 and TRBJ2-1; D uncertain. Germline V lookup: CDR1 SNHLY, CDR2 FYNNEI. V lost 8 bases and J 5 bases, leaving 7 bases between the germline ends. The CDR3 length is 11 residues. CDR3 region: CASGIDNEQFF. DNA of the CDR3: TGTGCCAGCGGGATCGACAATGAGCAGTTCTTC.

In this sample, this clone turned up a few times. The V and J genes are TRBV29-1 and TRBJ1-2, with D perhaps matching TRBD1 (6 bases). This CDR3 comprises 13 residues. The germline CDR1 and CDR2 sequences are SQVTM and ANQGSEA. Trimming removed 2 bases from V and 5 bases from J, with 12 bases in between. The CDR3 loop reads CSVELGQQYGYTF. CDR3 sequence (DNA): TGCAGCGTTGAATTAGGACAGCAGTATGGCTACACCTTC.

The CDR3 nucleotides are TGTGCCAGCAGCCTGGGGTTAGCGGGGGCAGATACGCAGTATTTT. As protein: CASSLGLAGADTQYF. This chain joins TRBV5-4 and TRBJ2-3; 9 positions agree with TRBD2. Germline values: CDR1 SGHNT, CDR2 YYREEE (reference sequence). Trimming removed 4 bases from V and 4 bases from J; junction bases left unmatched: 7. The CDR3 is 15 residues long.